This T cell receptor beta chain was identified in a study of vaccination and CD4 T cells after COVID-19. In the study overall: Stimulation of cells relied on overlapping spike peptides derived from SARS-CoV-2, HCoV-NL63, HCoV-OC43 and HCoV-229E.

The Oncomine TCR Beta short-read assay was what sequenced the DNA obtained from cultured CD4+ T cells. From CD4+ T cells that had been cultured, genomic DNA was extracted. TCRdb itself ran the PCR reads through MiXCR, one entry per CDR3 protein. The sample lists over 10,000 distinct CDR3 sequences, roughly 79% occurring once. Looked up from germline, CDR1 is GTSNPN and CDR2 is SVGIG (reference sequence). The V and J ends lost 3 bases and 4 bases, in that order; junction bases with no gene match: 6. The CDR3 covers 15 residues. Details on this clonotype: No antigen is known for it.

Stated treatment: 10-day PBMC culture with coronavirus spike peptide pools or control peptides (ViraFEST assay). A negative selection step was used to isolate CD4+ T cells once culture had run for 10 to 11 days. This receptor was taken from a human donor who had recovered from COVID-19. The rearrangement links TRBV30 to TRBJ2-4; the match to TRBD1 covers 10 bases. The specimen sequenced was CD4+ T cells from blood, cultured in vitro. CDR3 region: CAWSPKGQGKNIQYF. The CDR3 coding sequence is TGTGCCTGGAGCCCTAAGGGACAGGGGAAAAACATTCAGTACTTC. Full variable domain (remainder filled in from reference TRBV30 and TRBJ2-4): SQTIHQWPATLVQPVGSPLSLECTVEGTSNPNLYWYRQAAGRGLQLLFYSVGIGQISSEVPQNLSASRPQDRQFILSSKKLLLSDSGFYLCAWSPKGQGKNIQYFGAGTRLSVL.